This T cell receptor beta chain came from a study of blood T cell dynamics during melanoma immunotherapy. The germline V gene encodes CDR1 SEHNR and CDR2 FQNEAQ (reference sequence). With 4 bases clipped from V and 1 base from J, the junction kept 4 bases outside the gene matches. The CDR3 is 15 amino acids. DNA loading was fixed at approximately 350 ng for all bulk PBMC samples. Profiled with immunoSEQ multiplex PCR; TCRdb holds only in-frame clones, not every one. The sample records some 14,000 clones, 80% to 95% being singletons. Whole-study findings and limits: Clones driving repertoire changes may be melanoma-specific or general immune activation.

This clone has only one observation. Its antigen is undetermined. Time point in this sample: week 3, after first cycle of checkpoint inhibitor. At 12 weeks after first infusion, RECIST 1.1 defined response for most patients. The sequence was collected from a human donor with melanoma. The starting material was blood, obtained from a patient treated with checkpoint blockade. This rearrangement joins TRBV7-9 to TRBJ1-1, with 9 bases identical to TRBD1. The CDR3 loop is CASSSNRGQNTEAFF. CDR3 coding DNA: TGTGCCAGCAGCTCAAACAGGGGGCAGAACACTGAAGCTTTCTTT.